One and the same sample provided the 14 T cell receptor beta chains below, sequenced in a study of blood T cell repertoires in COVID-19. The table came from immunoSEQ multiplex PCR; TCRdb's copy has only in-frame clones and leaves some out. The sample lists 120,000 to 150,000 clones, approximately 89% seen once, with 1.5% to 2% in the top ten. Sequenced input: peripheral blood. Receptors were obtained from a human donor in a cohort sampled during active COVID-19.

This clone was seen a single time. This chain connects TRBV12-3 or TRBV12-4 to TRBJ1-2; D uncertain. Trimming removed 3 bases from V and 8 bases from J, with 10 bases in between. This CDR3 region has 12 residues. CDR3 nucleotide sequence: TGTGCCAGCAGTTTGCAGGCCTTCGGCTACACCTTC. This sequence encodes CASSLQAFGYTF.

The V call is TRBV10-3, the J call TRBJ2-6; the match to TRBD1 covers 9 bases. Looked up from germline, CDR1 is ENHRY and CDR2 is SYGVKD. There are 17 residues in the CDR3. J lost 0 bases, V lost 5 bases, and 5 bases had no gene match. CDR3 DNA: TGTGCCATCAGTTTACAGGGGGCGGACTCTGGGGCCAACGTCCTGACTTTC. Its translation is CAISLQGADSGANVLTF.

This sequence joins TRBV19 and TRBJ2-1; tentative D call: TRBD2 (7 bases). Germline loops: CDR1 LNHDA, CDR2 SQIVND (reference sequence). The CDR3 loop spans 13 amino acids. V lost 3 bases and J 8 bases, leaving 11 bases between the germline ends. CDR3 DNA sequence: TGTGCCAGTAGTATGGGGGGGCGGGATGAGCAGTTCTTC. Translated: CASSMGGRDEQFF.

V and J are TRBV29-1 and TRBJ1-2; maybe TRBD1 (6 bases). Trimming cost V 6 bases and J 5 bases, with 16 bases left between them. The CDR3 spans 13 residues. The germline V gene has CDR1 SQVTM and CDR2 ANQGSEA. CDR3 DNA sequence: TGCAGCGTAGTAACAGGGAGATCTTATGGCTACACCTTC. This encodes CSVVTGRSYGYTF.

This clone came up a few times. This sequence joins TRBV18 and TRBJ1-3; 8 nucleotides agree with TRBD1. J lost 2 bases, V lost 3 bases, and 9 bases had no gene match. The CDR3 consists of 17 residues. Germline CDR1 and CDR2: KGHSH and LQKENI. The CDR3 bases are TGTGCCAGCTCACCTGGACAGGGCCGGTTTACTGGAAACACCATATATTTT. It encodes CASSPGQGRFTGNTIYF.

The rearrangement uses TRBV9 and TRBJ2-2; TRBD1 matches 8 bases. J lost 4 bases, V lost 4 bases, and 9 bases had no gene match. The CDR3 consists of 16 residues. Looked up from germline, CDR1 is SGDLS and CDR2 is YYNGEE. The CDR3 spells CASSPQGAFGTGELFF. The CDR3 coding sequence is TGTGCCAGCAGCCCTCAGGGGGCGTTTGGCACCGGGGAGCTGTTTTTT.

This chain uses TRBV5-1 with TRBJ1-2; no clear D gene. With 5 bases removed from V and 4 bases from J, the gap between germline ends came to 15 bases. Germline V lookup: CDR1 SGHRS, CDR2 YFSETQ. The CDR3 covers 14 residues. Here the CDR3 reads CASSTETGFYGYTF. As DNA, the CDR3 is TGCGCCAGCAGTACTGAAACGGGATTCTATGGCTACACCTTC.

The chain joins TRBV7-2 to TRBJ1-2, with a tentative D call TRBD1 (6 bases). In germline, CDR1 is SGHTA, CDR2 FQGNSA. Trimming shortened V by 1 base and J by 4 bases, and 16 bases separated the two germline ends. This CDR3 region has 16 residues. The CDR3 protein is CASSLDPGARIYGYTF. The DNA of the CDR3 is TGTGCCAGCAGCTTAGATCCAGGGGCGCGGATCTATGGCTACACCTTC.

The CDR3: CSVQGGQVYGYTF. CDR3 DNA sequence: TGCAGCGTCCAGGGGGGACAGGTGTATGGCTACACCTTC. The chain is built from TRBV29-1 and TRBJ1-2; 8 positions match TRBD1. The trim removed 6 bases at V and 5 bases at J, leaving 8 bases unmatched. CDR1 is SQVTM, CDR2 ANQGSEA, per germline. The CDR3 runs to 13 residues.

The V call is TRBV4-1, the J call TRBJ1-3; D is perhaps TRBD1 (6 bases). Germline CDR1 reads MGHRA; CDR2 reads YSYEKL. This CDR3 comprises 16 residues. V was pared by 3 bases and J by 0 bases, with 12 bases between. The CDR3 DNA reads as TGCGCCAGCAGCCAGGCGGACAGAAGCTCTGGAAACACCATATATTTT. This gives the protein CASSQADRSSGNTIYF.

This clone came up once. The V gene is TRBV9, the J gene TRBJ2-2; tentatively, D is TRBD2 (5 bases). This CDR3 is built from 14 residues. CDR1 is SGDLS, CDR2 YYNGEE, per germline. V lost 0 bases and J 4 bases, leaving 7 bases between the germline ends. The CDR3 loop reads CASSVGGLTGELFF. The CDR3 nucleotides are TGTGCCAGCAGCGTAGGCGGGCTCACCGGGGAGCTGTTTTTT.

This clone appeared a single time. This sequence joins TRBV6-5 and TRBJ2-3, with D unresolved. V lost 5 bases, J lost 7 bases, and 7 bases lay in between. CDR1 MNHEY and CDR2 SVGAGI come from the germline V gene. This CDR3 is built from 11 residues. CDR3 in DNA: TGTGCCAGCAGTCGCGACAATACGCAGTATTTT. Amino acid sequence: CASSRDNTQYF.

The CDR3 bases are TGTGCCAGCAGCGCTACAGGGGGCGCTAACTCTGGGGCCAACGTCCTGACTTTC. Encoded protein: CASSATGGANSGANVLTF. The chain links TRBV9 to TRBJ2-6; TRBD1 agrees at 9 bases. The germline V gene has CDR1 SGDLS and CDR2 YYNGEE. This CDR3 is 18 amino acids long. After removal of 3 bases from V and 0 bases from J, the junction contained 7 bases not matched to a gene.

This rearrangement joins TRBV7-6 to TRBJ1-5; possible D gene TRBD1, 5 bases. The CDR3 extends over 17 amino acids. Trimming stripped 2 bases from V and 0 bases from J, with 14 bases between. Germline V gene lookup returns CDR1 SGHVS and CDR2 FNYEAQ. CDR3 nucleotides: TGTGCCAGCAGCTTACCCCCGGCGGGGGATAGCAATCAGCCCCAGCATTTT. Protein sequence: CASSLPPAGDSNQPQHF.